This record covers a single T cell receptor beta chain. This sample is drawn from a study of blood T cell repertoires in COVID-19. Trimming shortened V by 6 bases and J by 4 bases, and 9 bases separated the two germline ends. This CDR3 region has 12 residues. Libraries were prepared by immunoSEQ multiplex PCR; TCRdb keeps only in-frame clonotypes and omits some of them. The data show 200,000 or so clones, 88% seen once. The source is a woman in her 30s who had recovered from COVID-19. The rearrangement joins TRBV12-3 or TRBV12-4 to TRBJ1-2; D not certain. The sample taken for sequencing was PBMCs or T cells enriched from blood (not recorded which). The chain's CDR3 is CASSLFGYGYTF. The CDR3 nucleotides read TGTGCCAGCAGCCTATTTGGCTATGGCTACACCTTC.